Presented here are 29 T cell receptor beta chains from one specimen sequenced in a study of T cells in tuberculosis. Clones were read by immunoSEQ multiplex PCR, and TCRdb kept only the in-frame ones, dropping some. The table shows under 40,000 clones, with roughly 94% occurring only once. The sequenced material came from PBMCs. These receptors originate from a donor aged 10-29 years with latent tuberculosis or without tuberculosis infection.

This clone occurred a few times. The V gene is TRBV2, the J gene TRBJ2-2; 10 nucleotides agree with TRBD2. The CDR3 totals 15 residues. V lost 9 bases and J lost 5; bases outside the gene matches: 9. Germline loops: CDR1 SNHLY, CDR2 FYNNEI. CDR3 amino acids: CASTGTSVWTGELFF. DNA of the CDR3: TGTGCCAGTACCGGGACTAGCGTATGGACCGGGGAGCTGTTTTTT.

This clone was seen a single time. CDR3 residues: CASRRTGGSEKLFF. The CDR3, as DNA: TGTGCCAGCAGAAGGACAGGGGGCTCTGAAAAACTGTTTTTT. This chain joins TRBV11-2 and TRBJ1-4; 11 positions agree with TRBD1. The CDR3 runs 14 residues. The V and J ends lost 6 bases and 7 bases, in that order; junction bases with no gene match: 4. Germline V gene lookup returns CDR1 SGHAT and CDR2 FQNNGV.

V usage is TRBV6-1 and J usage is TRBJ1-2; possible D gene TRBD1, 6 bases. The V end was cut by 8 bases, the J end by 4 bases, with 17 bases between. The CDR3 has 14 residues. Germline loops: CDR1 MNHNS, CDR2 SASEGT. CDR3 coding DNA: TGTGCCAGCGGAATGGGGGGGCACGGCTATGGCTACACCTTC. Its translation is CASGMGGHGYGYTF.

The V and J genes are TRBV5-4 and TRBJ2-7; D possibly corresponds to TRBD1 (6 bases). CDR1 and CDR2 (germline): SGHNT, YYREEE (reference sequence). Trimming took off 2 bases at V and 3 bases at J, with 9 bases between the two ends. The CDR3 spans 13 residues. The CDR3 DNA reads as TGTGCCAGCAGCTTCTCCAGGGGCTACGAGCAGTACTTC. Translation gives CASSFSRGYEQYF.

About this clone: Compared with germline, one end of the junction differs, possibly owing to a read error. The chain has TRBV27 and TRBJ1-5; TRBD1 might be the D (6 bases). The V gene's germline CDR1 is MNHEY and CDR2 SMNVEV (reference sequence). The CDR3 totals 17 residues. CDR3 protein: CVSSSLSGHLARQPQHF. The DNA of the CDR3 is TGTGTCAGCAGTTCTCTCTCGGGACATCTCGCTCGGCAGCCCCAGCATTTT.

This chain connects TRBV7-3 to TRBJ2-1; no firm D call. Trimming took 0 bases from V and 0 from J, leaving 9 bases between them. Germline V gene sequence: CDR1 SGHTA, CDR2 FQGTGA. The length of the CDR3 is 16 residues. DNA of the CDR3: TGTGCCAGCAGCTTAACGCTGCCCAGCTCCTACAATGAGCAGTTCTTC. Protein: CASSLTLPSSYNEQFF.

The chain recombines TRBV15 with TRBJ1-1, with D possibly TRBD1 on 5 matching bases. The CDR3 is 16 amino acids. Germline values: CDR1 LNHNV, CDR2 YYDKDF (reference sequence). The V and J ends lost 1 base and 9 bases respectively, with 21 bases between them. The CDR3 is CATSRGGESIWGKAFF. The CDR3 bases are TGTGCCACCAGCAGAGGAGGAGAATCCATTTGGGGCAAAGCTTTCTTT.

The rearrangement links TRBV4-1 to TRBJ2-3, with D maybe TRBD2 (7 bases). The length of the CDR3 is 14 residues. The V gene lost 1 base and the J gene lost 8 bases, with 13 bases spanning the gap. Germline CDR1 reads MGHRA; CDR2 reads YSYEKL. The CDR3 nucleotides read TGCGCCAGCAGCCAAGCGCGGGGGCAGGGTACGCAGTATTTT. This translates into CASSQARGQGTQYF.

V usage is TRBV6-1 and J usage is TRBJ2-7, with D tentatively TRBD2 (6 bases). This CDR3 has 13 residues. The V end was cut by 4 bases, the J end by 6 bases, with 13 bases between. Germline assignment: CDR1 MNHNS and CDR2 SASEGT. CDR3 protein: CASSAVAEGEQYF. For the CDR3, the DNA is TGTGCCAGCAGTGCGGTAGCGGAAGGCGAGCAGTACTTC.

The rearrangement joins TRBV7-8 to TRBJ1-1, with D perhaps TRBD1 (5 bases). V was cut by 1 base and J by 5 bases, with 20 bases left in between. The CDR3 loop spans 17 amino acids. Germline V gene lookup returns CDR1 SGHVS and CDR2 FQNEAQ. The CDR3 DNA reads as TGTGCCAGCAGCTTAGGGCCCAGGGTGGGCGCCGGGACTGAAGCTTTCTTT. It yields the protein CASSLGPRVGAGTEAFF.

The chain carries TRBV7-9 and TRBJ2-6; D may be TRBD2 (5 bases). Deletions cut 11 bases from V and 2 bases from J, with 10 bases between. The V gene's germline CDR1 is SEHNR and CDR2 FQNEAQ (reference sequence). CDR3 length: 13 amino acids. CDR3 region: CAGRGTGANVLTF. CDR3 nucleotide sequence: TGTGCCGGGAGAGGGACTGGGGCCAACGTCCTGACTTTC.

The rearrangement joins TRBV19 to TRBJ1-1, with D perhaps matching TRBD1 (6 bases). Germline lookup yields CDR1 LNHDA and CDR2 SQIVND (reference sequence). Deletions cut 5 bases from V and 4 bases from J, with 8 bases between. This CDR3 region has 12 residues. CDR3 sequence reads: CASSAGVTEAFF. In nucleotides, the CDR3 is TGTGCCAGTAGTGCAGGGGTCACTGAAGCTTTCTTT.

The chain combines TRBV5-1 with TRBJ2-3; 7 nucleotides line up with TRBD2. Looked up from germline, CDR1 is SGHRS and CDR2 is YFSETQ. CDR3 length: 18 amino acids. V dropped 0 bases and J dropped 1; count of bases not matched to a gene: 11. The CDR3 sequence: CASSLVPRSSGGTDTQYF. In DNA, the CDR3 is TGCGCCAGCAGCTTGGTCCCTCGATCTAGCGGCGGCACAGATACGCAGTATTTT.

This clone occurred once. Its ends do not fully match the called genes, so a read error is possible. The V and J genes are TRBV12-5 and TRBJ1-5; 9 bases are shared with TRBD1. CDR1 and CDR2 (germline): LGHNT, FRNRAP. The CDR3 has 15 amino acids. CDR3 region: CASCLGQGGNQPQHF. The CDR3 nucleotides are TGTGCTAGTTGTTTGGGACAGGGAGGCAATCAGCCCCAGCATTTT.

The J gene is TRBJ2-7, the V gene TRBV11-2, with D perhaps matching TRBD1 (5 bases). Germline V CDR1 and CDR2: SGHAT, FQNNGV. V was pared by 3 bases and J by 1 base, with 13 bases between. The CDR3 loop spans 15 amino acids. In nucleotides, the CDR3 is TGTGCCAGCAGCTTGGAGCCACAGGAGTCCTACGAGCAGTACTTC. Its translation: CASSLEPQESYEQYF.

This rearrangement joins TRBV7-9 to TRBJ2-7, with 7 bases aligning to TRBD1. V shed 5 bases, J shed 4 bases, and the junction held 11 bases outside the gene matches. CDR3 length: 15 residues. Per the germline V gene, CDR1 is SEHNR and CDR2 is FQNEAQ (reference sequence). DNA for the CDR3: TGTGCCAGCAGCCCCCGACAGGGAACAACATACGAGCAGTACTTC. It specifies CASSPRQGTTYEQYF.

The V call is TRBV4-1, the J call TRBJ1-1; TRBD1 might be the D (5 bases). Trimming removed 6 bases from V and 4 bases from J, with 21 bases in between. This CDR3 contains 16 residues. Germline V CDR1 and CDR2: MGHRA, YSYEKL. CDR3 in DNA: TGCGCCAGCAGGGTTTGGGGCAGTACGGGGGGCACTGAAGCTTTCTTT. Translation gives CASRVWGSTGGTEAFF.

V and J are TRBV13 and TRBJ2-1, with 11 bases lining up with TRBD2. Per germline, CDR1 PRHDT and CDR2 FYEKMQ (reference sequence). V shed 3 bases and J 5 bases; nucleotides not matched to a gene: 3. The CDR3 is 15 residues long. CDR3 bases: TGTGCCAGCAGCTTGAGACTAGCGGGAAACAATGAGCAGTTCTTC. Translated, it gives CASSLRLAGNNEQFF.

The V gene is TRBV5-1, the J gene TRBJ2-1; D is unclear. Germline-derived CDR1 and CDR2 are SGHRS and YFSETQ. Trimming removed 0 bases from V and 8 bases from J, with 3 bases in between. The CDR3 is made up of 11 amino acids. As DNA, the CDR3 is TGCGCCAGCAGCTTGGGGCATGAGCAGTTCTTC. It codes for CASSLGHEQFF.

The chain uses TRBV7-9 and TRBJ2-1, with a possible D match to TRBD1 (6 bases). Trimming took off 2 bases at V and 5 bases at J, with 22 bases between the two ends. Germline V gene lookup returns CDR1 SEHNR and CDR2 FQNEAQ (reference sequence). This CDR3 has 18 residues. The CDR3 DNA reads TGTGCCAGCAGCTTATTACCCACAGGGAAAGGAACCAACAATGAGCAGTTCTTC. Residues: CASSLLPTGKGTNNEQFF.

The rearrangement uses TRBV18 and TRBJ1-1; TRBD1 aligns across 8 bases. The V gene's germline CDR1 is KGHSH and CDR2 LQKENI. The CDR3 loop spans 16 amino acids. After removal of 3 bases from V and 5 bases from J, the junction contained 11 bases not matched to a gene. The CDR3 protein is CASSPSPGQVTTEAFF. Here the CDR3 DNA reads TGTGCCAGCTCACCCTCTCCGGGACAGGTGACGACTGAAGCTTTCTTT.

The rearrangement joins TRBV7-8 to TRBJ1-2, with D uncertain. The germline CDR1 and CDR2 sequences are SGHVS and FQNEAQ. The V end was cut by 2 bases, the J end by 6 bases, with 7 bases between. The CDR3 is 12 residues long. The CDR3 loop is CASSLRYDGYTF. The CDR3 nucleotides are TGTGCCAGCAGCTTACGGTATGATGGCTACACCTTC.

The genes are TRBV5-1 and TRBJ2-7; no clear D gene. The germline CDR1 and CDR2 sequences are SGHRS and YFSETQ. The CDR3 consists of 14 residues. Trimming pared 4 bases from V and 5 bases from J, leaving 16 bases between. The CDR3, as DNA: TGCGCCAGCAGCCAGTTACTGGGCCCCCACGAGCAGTACTTC. Amino acids: CASSQLLGPHEQYF.

This rearrangement joins TRBV7-8 to TRBJ1-4, with D maybe TRBD1 (5 bases). The V and J ends lost 5 bases and 0 bases respectively, with 13 bases between them. CDR3 size: 16 residues. Germline CDR1 reads SGHVS; CDR2 reads FQNEAQ. CDR3 region: CASSRSGAATNEKLFF. The CDR3 DNA reads TGTGCCAGCAGCCGGTCTGGGGCTGCAACTAATGAAAAACTGTTTTTT. Together with reference TRBV7-8 and TRBJ1-4, the CDR3 gives the full variable domain: GAGVSQSPRYKVAKRGQDVALRCDPISGHVSLFWYQQALGQGPEFLTYFQNEAQLDKSGLPSDRFFAERPEGSVSTLKIQRTQQEDSAVYLCASSRSGAATNEKLFFGSGTQLSVL.

This chain connects TRBV5-1 to TRBJ1-1; no clear D gene. Germline V lookup: CDR1 SGHRS, CDR2 YFSETQ. The germline V and J ends were trimmed by 0 bases and 5 bases, with 11 bases remaining between them. The CDR3 covers 14 residues. Here the CDR3 reads CASSLASARTEAFF. The CDR3 DNA is TGCGCCAGCAGCTTGGCAAGCGCTAGAACTGAAGCTTTCTTT. Full variable domain (remainder filled in from reference TRBV5-1 and TRBJ1-1): KAGVTQTPRYLIKTRGQQVTLSCSPISGHRSVSWYQQTPGQGLQFLFEYFSETQRNKGNFPGRFSGRQFSNSRSEMNVSTLELGDSALYLCASSLASARTEAFFGQGTRLTVV.

This rearrangement joins TRBV10-1 to TRBJ2-5; 11 nucleotides align to TRBD2. The CDR3 spans 15 residues. With V trimmed by 6 bases and J by 0 bases, 3 bases remained unmatched. Germline V lookup: CDR1 WNHNN, CDR2 SYGVQD (reference sequence). This CDR3 reads CASSQLAGDQETQYF. DNA for the CDR3: TGCGCCAGCAGCCAACTAGCGGGGGACCAAGAGACCCAGTACTTC.

The chain is built from TRBV18 and TRBJ2-2; 9 positions agree with TRBD2. V gave up 1 base and J gave up 4 bases; unmatched junction bases: 4. The CDR3 totals 16 residues. Germline CDR1 KGHSH, CDR2 LQKENI. CDR3 bases: TGTGCCAGCTCACCACAGGCGGGAGGGCCCACCGGGGAGCTGTTTTTT. This encodes CASSPQAGGPTGELFF. The complete variable domain, with remaining parts taken from reference TRBV18 and TRBJ2-2, reads NAGVMQNPRHLVRRRGQEARLRCSPMKGHSHVYWYRQLPEEGLKFMVYLQKENIIDESGMPKERFSAEFPKEGPSILRIQQVVRGDSAAYFCASSPQAGGPTGELFFGEGSRLTVL.

This clone was seen just once. The chain recombines TRBV6-1 with TRBJ2-5; the match to TRBD1 covers 9 bases. CDR3 size: 15 residues. The germline V gene has CDR1 MNHNS and CDR2 SASEGT. J was trimmed by 4 bases and V by 2 bases; bases with no gene match: 5. CDR3 nucleotide sequence: TGTGCCAGCAGTGAATGGGACAGGGTGTCAGAGACCCAGTACTTC. Its protein product is CASSEWDRVSETQYF.

CDR3 loop: CASSILRTDTQYF. For the CDR3, the DNA is TGTGCCAGTAGTATACTCCGCACAGATACGCAGTATTTT. The chain uses TRBV19 and TRBJ2-3; D unclear. V was clipped by 2 bases and J by 1 base, with 4 bases between them. The CDR3 consists of 13 residues. The germline gives CDR1 LNHDA, CDR2 SQIVND (reference sequence).